This TCR beta chain is from a study of a mutant IDH1 vaccine in newly diagnosed glioma. The data were produced by immunoSEQ multiplex PCR, yet TCRdb's version contains in-frame clones alone and is incomplete. The repertoire has 45,000 to 65,000 clones, approximately 78% of them found once; the top ten carry under 20%. Time point noted: baseline, week 1 (first vaccination visit). Described treatment: pre-vaccination baseline after standard-of-care therapy. The V end lost 0 bases, the J end lost 8 bases, and 16 bases lay between the germline ends. The CDR3 is 15 amino acids. Per the germline V gene, CDR1 is LGHNA and CDR2 is YNFKEQ.

The origin of this receptor is a man younger than 35 with glioma. Sample: PBMCs, taken from a glioma patient treated with radiotherapy, temozolomide or both. The V gene is TRBV4-2, the J gene TRBJ1-1; no clear D. Here the CDR3 reads CASSQDPQPGGEAFF. The DNA for the CDR3 is TGTGCCAGCAGCCAAGATCCCCAGCCTGGCGGGGAAGCTTTCTTT.